The 9 T cell receptor beta chains in this list originate from one sample, sequenced in a study of blood T cell repertoires in COVID-19. TCRdb's table, derived via immunoSEQ multiplex PCR, lists solely in-frame clones and lacks some. The sample yields around 150,000 clones, 60% to 80% seen once. The specimen sequenced was peripheral blood. All receptors come from a man between 70 and 80 years old with acute or convalescent COVID-19.

The chain has TRBV9 and TRBJ2-7; the D gene is possibly TRBD1 (6 bases). The germline V and J ends were trimmed by 5 bases and 1 base, with 13 bases remaining between them. The CDR3 covers 14 residues. Germline V gene data show CDR1 as SGDLS and CDR2 as YYNGEE. The chain's CDR3 is CASSRGRGSYEQYF. In DNA form, the CDR3 reads TGTGCCAGCAGTCGGGGCAGGGGATCCTACGAGCAGTACTTC.

This chain links TRBV15 with TRBJ1-5; 8 bases are a match to TRBD1. Looked up from germline, CDR1 is LNHNV and CDR2 is YYDKDF (reference sequence). The CDR3 is 15 residues long. V gave up 4 bases and J gave up 2 bases; unmatched junction bases: 4. The CDR3 spells CATSKDRVRNQPQHF. CDR3 coding DNA: TGTGCCACCAGCAAGGACAGGGTGCGCAATCAGCCCCAGCATTTT.

The chain recombines TRBV5-4 with TRBJ1-3; the match to TRBD1 covers 10 bases. V was clipped by 4 bases and J by 3 bases; unmatched bases: 4. Germline CDR1 is SGHNT and CDR2 is YYREEE (reference sequence). This CDR3 contains 15 residues. The DNA for the CDR3 is TGTGCCAGCAGCATGGACAGGGGGGGTGGAAACACCATATATTTT. As protein: CASSMDRGGGNTIYF.

This chain joins TRBV25-1 and TRBJ1-3, with D maybe TRBD1 (5 bases). The CDR3 runs to 14 residues. V was cut by 4 bases and J by 2 bases, with 9 bases left in between. Germline V gives CDR1 MGHDK, CDR2 SYGVNS. The DNA for the CDR3 is TGTGCCAGCAGTGTAGGGGTTGCTGGAAACACCATATATTTT. Translated: CASSVGVAGNTIYF.

The CDR3 sequence is CASSISGGISYNEQFF. The CDR3 bases are TGTGCCAGTAGTATTTCTGGCGGGATCTCCTACAATGAGCAGTTCTTC. The rearrangement links TRBV19 to TRBJ2-1; a possible D gene is TRBD2 (6 bases). There are 16 residues in the CDR3. Trimming took off 3 bases at V and 0 bases at J, with 12 bases between the two ends. Germline lookup yields CDR1 LNHDA and CDR2 SQIVND (reference sequence).

This rearrangement joins TRBV19 to TRBJ1-2, with 8 nucleotides matching TRBD1. The CDR3 extends over 14 amino acids. The trim removed 6 bases at V and 3 bases at J, leaving 6 bases unmatched. Germline V gene data show CDR1 as LNHDA and CDR2 as SQIVND (reference sequence). The CDR3 protein is CASRDSDRDYGYTF. The CDR3 DNA is TGTGCCAGTAGGGATTCGGACAGGGACTATGGCTACACCTTC.

The rearrangement joins TRBV6-1 to TRBJ1-2; D is perhaps TRBD1 (6 bases). The CDR3 loop spans 15 amino acids. In germline, CDR1 is MNHNS, CDR2 SASEGT. The V end was cut by 3 bases, the J end by 4 bases, with 15 bases between. The CDR3 protein is CASSESNRVPYGYTF. The CDR3 DNA follows: TGTGCCAGCAGTGAGAGTAACAGGGTGCCCTATGGCTACACCTTC.

The chain employs TRBV7-9 and TRBJ1-4, with 9 bases that match TRBD1. CDR3 length: 16 residues. V trimming: 5 bases; J trimming: 7 bases; junction bases outside the gene matches: 11. CDR1 and CDR2 (germline): SEHNR, FQNEAQ (reference sequence). CDR3 protein: CASSPGTGSRTEKLFF. The CDR3 DNA reads as TGTGCCAGCAGCCCAGGGACAGGGAGTCGTACTGAAAAACTGTTTTTT. Full variable domain (outside the CDR3, taken from reference TRBV7-9 and TRBJ1-4): DTGVSQNPRHKITKRGQNVTFRCDPISEHNRLYWYRQTLGQGPEFLTYFQNEAQLEKSRLLSDRFSAERPKGSFSTLEIQRTEQGDSAMYLCASSPGTGSRTEKLFFGSGTQLSVL.

The chain joins TRBV5-1 to TRBJ2-7; the D gene is possibly TRBD1 (6 bases). V was trimmed by 5 bases and J by 5 bases, leaving 17 bases between them. Germline CDR1 and CDR2: SGHRS and YFSETQ. The CDR3 covers 14 residues. The CDR3 region is CASRESPSGDEQYF. CDR3 bases: TGCGCCAGCAGAGAGAGCCCATCAGGGGACGAGCAGTACTTC. The variable domain in full, completed from reference TRBV5-1 and TRBJ2-7, reads KAGVTQTPRYLIKTRGQQVTLSCSPISGHRSVSWYQQTPGQGLQFLFEYFSETQRNKGNFPGRFSGRQFSNSRSEMNVSTLELGDSALYLCASRESPSGDEQYFGPGTRLTVT.